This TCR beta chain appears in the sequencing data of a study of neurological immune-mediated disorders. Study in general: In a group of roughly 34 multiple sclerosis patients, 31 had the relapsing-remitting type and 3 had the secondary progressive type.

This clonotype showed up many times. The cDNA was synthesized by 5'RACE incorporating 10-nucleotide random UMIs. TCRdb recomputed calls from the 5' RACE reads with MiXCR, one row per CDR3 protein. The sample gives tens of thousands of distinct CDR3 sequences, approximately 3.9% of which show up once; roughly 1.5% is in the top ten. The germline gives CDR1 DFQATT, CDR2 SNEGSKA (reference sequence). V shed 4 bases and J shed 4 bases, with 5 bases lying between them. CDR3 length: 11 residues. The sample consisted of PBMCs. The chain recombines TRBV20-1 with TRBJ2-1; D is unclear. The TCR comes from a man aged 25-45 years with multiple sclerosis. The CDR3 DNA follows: TGCAGTGCTACCTATTACAATGAGCAGTTCTTC. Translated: CSATYYNEQFF.